This T cell receptor beta chain was identified during a study of type 1 regulatory T cells. Study-level background: T-allo10 is a Tr1-enriched, alloantigen-specific CD4 T cell product made in vitro. General observations from the study: Type 1 regulatory T cells had a more restricted TCR repertoire than non-type 1 regulatory T cells.

A remark on this clonotype: What it binds is not known.

TCRdb reprocessed the reads via MiXCR and lists one record per CDR3 protein. The sample holds 65,000 to 80,000 distinct CDR3 sequences, less than 25% seen once. The CDR3 contains 15 residues. Trimming removed 3 bases from V and 4 bases from J, with 16 bases in between. Germline V gives CDR1 SGHNT, CDR2 YYREEE (reference sequence). This clonotype was obtained from a human donor in good health. The material sequenced was cultured type 1 regulatory T (Tr1) cells, either the whole culture or a sorted fraction (not recorded which). This chain joins TRBV5-4 and TRBJ1-1; the D gene is possibly TRBD1 (5 bases). CDR3 in DNA: TGTGCCAGCAGCTCCGCAGGGTTTAGTATCACTGAAGCTTTCTTT. Its translation: CASSSAGFSITEAFF.